A single sample is the source of the 7 T cell receptor beta chains below, sequenced in a study of early T cells in non-severe SARS-CoV-2 infection. One entry per CDR3 protein results from TCRdb running MiXCR on the 5' RACE reads. The sample records about 76,000 distinct CDR3 sequences, around 11% being singletons. Sequenced sample: whole blood. The receptors here all came from an adult who was a healthcare worker with PCR-confirmed SARS-CoV-2 infection or an uninfected control (not recorded which).

At least ten counts were recorded for this clonotype. The chain carries TRBV12-3 or TRBV12-4 and TRBJ1-3, with no clear D. V lost 1 base and J 1 base, leaving 5 bases between the germline ends. The CDR3 runs 14 residues. CDR3: CASSLGLSGNTIYF. The CDR3 nucleotides read TGTGCCAGCAGTTTAGGACTTTCTGGAAACACCATATATTTT.

This clonotype showed up many times. The rearrangement uses TRBV30 and TRBJ1-5; 7 bases fit TRBD1. The CDR3 extends over 14 amino acids. CDR1 GTSNPN and CDR2 SVGIG come from the germline V gene (reference sequence). V was pared by 2 bases and J by 6 bases, with 7 bases of the junction left unmatched. For the CDR3, the DNA is TGTGCCTGGAGTCCGAGACAGGGACTTCAGCCCCAGCATTTT. This sequence encodes CAWSPRQGLQPQHF.

This clonotype came up many times. CDR3 residues: CASSLQGSPLHF. The CDR3 bases are TGTGCCAGCAGCTTACAGGGTTCACCCCTCCACTTT. V is TRBV7-9 and J is TRBJ1-6; D might be TRBD1 (5 bases). The CDR3 sequence is 12 residues long. Germline CDR1 is SEHNR and CDR2 is FQNEAQ (reference sequence). Trimming pared 2 bases from V and 9 bases from J, leaving 5 bases between.

This clonotype was seen a handful of times. The chain recombines TRBV6-1 with TRBJ1-6, with TRBD1 identical over 7 bases. Unmatched junction bases numbered 3, after V lost 1 base and J lost 6 bases. CDR3 length equals 15 residues. Germline CDR1 and CDR2: MNHNS and SASEGT. The DNA for the CDR3 is TGTGCCAGCAGTGAAGGGACAGGCATTAATTCACCCCTCCACTTT. Protein sequence: CASSEGTGINSPLHF.

Concerning this clonotype itself: Since a much larger clone is just one base distant, this may be a read error. The V and J genes are TRBV5-1 and TRBJ2-7; perhaps TRBD2 as D (7 bases). Germline loops: CDR1 SGHRS, CDR2 YFSETQ. This CDR3 comprises 14 residues. The CDR3 DNA follows: TGCGCCAGCAGCTCCACACGGGGGGCCTACGAGCAGAACTTC. This sequence encodes CASSSTRGAYEQNF.

The sample holds many counts of this clonotype. The chain has TRBV6-5 and TRBJ2-3, with 9 nucleotides matching TRBD1. The CDR3 is 15 residues long. Germline V gene lookup returns CDR1 MNHEY and CDR2 SVGAGI. V lost 5 bases and J lost 7; bases outside the gene matches: 10. DNA of the CDR3: TGTGCCAGCAGTCCAACCGGGACAGGGACCAATACGCAGTATTTT. As protein: CASSPTGTGTNTQYF.

This chain joins TRBV6-2 or TRBV6-3 and TRBJ1-1; the D is unclear. This CDR3 has 11 residues. Trimming left V 8 bases short and J 6 bases short, with 10 bases between. CDR1 is MNHEY and CDR2 is SVGEGT in the germline V gene. CDR3: CASVKEAEAFF. CDR3 bases: TGTGCCAGCGTAAAGGAGGCTGAAGCTTTCTTT.